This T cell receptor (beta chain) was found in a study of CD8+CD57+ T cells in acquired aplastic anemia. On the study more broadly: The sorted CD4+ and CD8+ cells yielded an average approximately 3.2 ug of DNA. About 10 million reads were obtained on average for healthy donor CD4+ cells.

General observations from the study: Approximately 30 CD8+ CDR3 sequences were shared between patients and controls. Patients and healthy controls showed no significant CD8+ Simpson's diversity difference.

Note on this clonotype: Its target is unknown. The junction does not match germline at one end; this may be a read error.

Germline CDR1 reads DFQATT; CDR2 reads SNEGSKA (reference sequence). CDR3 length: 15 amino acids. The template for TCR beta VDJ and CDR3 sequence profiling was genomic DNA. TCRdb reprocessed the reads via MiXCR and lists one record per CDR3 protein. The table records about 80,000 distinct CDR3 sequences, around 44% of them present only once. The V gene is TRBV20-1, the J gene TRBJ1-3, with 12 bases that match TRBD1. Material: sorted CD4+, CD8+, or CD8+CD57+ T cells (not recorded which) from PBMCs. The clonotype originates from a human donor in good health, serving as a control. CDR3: CSAPGQGAFGDTIYF. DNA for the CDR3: TGCAGTGCCCCGGGACAGGGGGCATTTGGAGACACCATATATTTT.